This T cell receptor (beta chain) was identified in a study of T cell responses to AZD1222 COVID-19 vaccine. Sequenced by immunoSEQ multiplex PCR; TCRdb stores in-frame clones only, minus some. The sample shows about 130,000 clones, roughly 90% of them seen only once. The V gene end was trimmed by 3 bases and the J gene end by 4 bases; junction bases not matched to a gene: 15. Germline lookup yields CDR1 SGHNT and CDR2 YYREEE (reference sequence). This CDR3 has 20 amino acids. The material was peripheral blood, obtained on day 0 of AZD1222 vaccination. The TCR was taken from an adult in good health. V and J are TRBV5-4 and TRBJ2-1; the match to TRBD2 covers 14 bases. The CDR3 region has the DNA TGTGCCAGCAGCTCCGGATCCGGGACTAGCGGGAGACGGGGGTACAATGAGCAGTTCTTC. Translation: CASSSGSGTSGRRGYNEQFF. The full variable domain, in which reference TRBV5-4 and TRBJ2-1 provide the parts outside the CDR3, is ETGVTQSPTHLIKTRGQQVTLRCSSQSGHNTVSWYQQALGQGPQFIFQYYREEENGRGNFPPRFSGLQFPNYSSELNVNALELDDSALYLCASSSGSGTSGRRGYNEQFFGPGTRLTVL.